This TCR beta chain emerged from a study of blood T cell repertoires in COVID-19. The overall study: Sites across the United States, Italy and Spain contributed samples from acute and convalescent COVID-19. In each case, the material was cDNA or gDNA derived from T cells, B-cell-depleted T cells, or PBMCs.

Per the original methods: From reference gene primer amplification, estimates of nucleated cell counts were derived. The repertoire was sequenced with immunoSEQ multiplex PCR; TCRdb's copy has only in-frame clones and lacks some. V and J calls and clone size follow that table, whereas D and trimming were derived from the DNA. The sample holds about 200,000 clones, 70% to 90% seen once. CDR1 and CDR2 (germline): SGHRS, YFSETQ. The CDR3 spans 15 residues. The V end was cut by 0 bases, the J end by 0 bases, with 9 bases between. Sequencing was performed on peripheral blood. The chain joins TRBV5-1 to TRBJ1-1; D not certain. The clonotype comes from a human donor with active or convalescent COVID-19. The donor label of this sample is uncertain. The CDR3 DNA reads as TGCGCCAGCAGCTTGGTTACCAACATGAACACTGAAGCTTTCTTT. It encodes CASSLVTNMNTEAFF.